In its sample, the clone carrying this TCR beta chain was seen many times. Its antigen remains unknown. The CDR3 runs 14 residues. Per germline, CDR1 LGHNA and CDR2 YSLEER. V shed 0 bases and J shed 7 bases, with 13 bases lying between them. This record comes from a study of T cells after yellow fever vaccination. Study context: Some fractions had low cell numbers, and these were prepared with SMART-Seq v4 Ultra Low Input. Study outcomes and limitations: Most primary-vaccination clones recurred post-booster (approximately 95% CD4, about 87% CD8).

The authors made TCR cDNA by 5'RACE template switching, adding a universal primer site and UMIs. TCRdb analysed the 5' RACE reads with MiXCR anew, one entry per CDR3 protein. The profile covers about 310,000 distinct CDR3 sequences, with around 3.6% appearing a single time and less than 25% taken by the ten largest. The TCR comes from a man between 18 and 35 years old who received the YFV17D yellow fever vaccine. The V call is TRBV4-3, the J call TRBJ2-7; unclear D gene. The sequences come from PBMCs, collected on the day of the yellow fever booster vaccination. CDR3 in amino acids: CASSQDWGMKEQYF. The CDR3 DNA follows: TGCGCCAGCAGCCAAGATTGGGGTATGAAAGAGCAGTACTTC.